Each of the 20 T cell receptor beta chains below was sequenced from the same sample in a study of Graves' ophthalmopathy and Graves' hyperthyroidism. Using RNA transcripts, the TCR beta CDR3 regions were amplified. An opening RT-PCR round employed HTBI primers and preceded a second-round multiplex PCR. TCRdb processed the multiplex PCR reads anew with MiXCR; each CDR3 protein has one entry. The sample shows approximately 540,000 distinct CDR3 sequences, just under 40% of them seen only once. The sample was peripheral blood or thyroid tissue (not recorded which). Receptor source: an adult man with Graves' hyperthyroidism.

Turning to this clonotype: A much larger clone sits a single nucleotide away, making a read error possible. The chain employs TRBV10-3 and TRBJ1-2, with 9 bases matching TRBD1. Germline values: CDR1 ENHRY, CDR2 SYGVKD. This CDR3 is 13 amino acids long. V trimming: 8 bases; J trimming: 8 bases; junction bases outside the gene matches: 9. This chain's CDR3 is CAIGLQGADGYTF. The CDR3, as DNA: TGTGCCATCGGGTTACAGGGGGCTGACGGCTACACCTTC.

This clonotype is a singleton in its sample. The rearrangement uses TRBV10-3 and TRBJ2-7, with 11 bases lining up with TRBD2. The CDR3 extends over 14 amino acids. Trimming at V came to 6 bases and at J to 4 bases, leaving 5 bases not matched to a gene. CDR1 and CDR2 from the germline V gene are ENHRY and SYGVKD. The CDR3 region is CAIRTSGRVYEQYF. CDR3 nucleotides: TGTGCCATCAGAACTAGCGGGAGAGTTTACGAGCAGTACTTC.

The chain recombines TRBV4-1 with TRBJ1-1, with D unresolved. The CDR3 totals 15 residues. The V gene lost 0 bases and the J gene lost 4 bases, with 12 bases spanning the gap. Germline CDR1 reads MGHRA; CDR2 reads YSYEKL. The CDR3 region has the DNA TGCGCCAGCAGCCAAGATCGGCAGGAGATCACTGAAGCTTTCTTT. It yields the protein CASSQDRQEITEAFF.

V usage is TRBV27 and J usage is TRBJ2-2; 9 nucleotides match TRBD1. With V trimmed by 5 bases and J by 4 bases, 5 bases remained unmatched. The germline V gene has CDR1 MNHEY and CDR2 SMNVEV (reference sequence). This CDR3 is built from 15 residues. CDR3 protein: CASSPRTGATGELFF. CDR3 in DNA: TGTGCCAGCAGTCCCAGGACAGGGGCCACCGGGGAGCTGTTTTTT.

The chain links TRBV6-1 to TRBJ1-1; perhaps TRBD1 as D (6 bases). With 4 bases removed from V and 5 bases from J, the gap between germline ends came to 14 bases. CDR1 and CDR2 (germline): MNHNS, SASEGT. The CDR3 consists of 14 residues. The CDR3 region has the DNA TGTGCCAGCAGTGCCCTGGTCAGGGGAACTGAAGCTTTCTTT. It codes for CASSALVRGTEAFF.

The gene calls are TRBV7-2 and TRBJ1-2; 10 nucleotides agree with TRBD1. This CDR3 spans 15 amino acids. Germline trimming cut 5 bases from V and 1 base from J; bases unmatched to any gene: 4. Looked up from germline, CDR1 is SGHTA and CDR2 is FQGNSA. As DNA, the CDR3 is TGTGCCAGCAGCGGGACAGGGGACAGTAACTATGGCTACACCTTC. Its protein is CASSGTGDSNYGYTF.

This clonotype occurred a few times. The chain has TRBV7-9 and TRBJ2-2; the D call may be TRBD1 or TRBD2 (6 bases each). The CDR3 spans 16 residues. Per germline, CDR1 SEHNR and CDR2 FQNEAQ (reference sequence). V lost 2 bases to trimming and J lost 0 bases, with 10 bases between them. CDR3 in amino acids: CASSLRGRSNTGELFF. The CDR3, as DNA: TGTGCCAGCAGCTTACGGGGGCGTTCGAACACCGGGGAGCTGTTTTTT.

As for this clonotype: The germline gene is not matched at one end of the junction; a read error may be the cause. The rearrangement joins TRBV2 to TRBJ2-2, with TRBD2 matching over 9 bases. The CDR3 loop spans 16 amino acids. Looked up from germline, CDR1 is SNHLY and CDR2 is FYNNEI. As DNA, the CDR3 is TGTGCCAGCAGTGAACATAGCGGGGGCGTCACCGGGGAGCTGTCTTTC. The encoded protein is CASSEHSGGVTGELSF.

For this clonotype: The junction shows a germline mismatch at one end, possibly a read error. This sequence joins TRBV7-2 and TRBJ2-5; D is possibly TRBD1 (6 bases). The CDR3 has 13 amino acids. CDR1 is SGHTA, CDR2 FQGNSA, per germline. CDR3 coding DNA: TGTGCCAGCAGACACCAGGGGAAAGAGGCCCAGTACTTC. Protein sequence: CASRHQGKEAQYF.

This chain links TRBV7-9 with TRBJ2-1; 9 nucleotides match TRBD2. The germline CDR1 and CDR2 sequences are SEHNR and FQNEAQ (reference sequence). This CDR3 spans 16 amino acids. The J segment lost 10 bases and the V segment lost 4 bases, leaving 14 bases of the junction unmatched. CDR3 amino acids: CASSSLRREGAIEQFF. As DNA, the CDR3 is TGTGCCAGCAGCTCCCTTCGGCGGGAGGGAGCAATAGAGCAGTTCTTC.

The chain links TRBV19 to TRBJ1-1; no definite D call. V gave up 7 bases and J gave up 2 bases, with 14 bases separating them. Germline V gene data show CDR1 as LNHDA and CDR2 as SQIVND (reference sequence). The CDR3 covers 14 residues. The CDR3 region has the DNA TGTGCCAGTACCCCGGGCTGGTTAAACACTGAAGCTTTCTTT. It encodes CASTPGWLNTEAFF.

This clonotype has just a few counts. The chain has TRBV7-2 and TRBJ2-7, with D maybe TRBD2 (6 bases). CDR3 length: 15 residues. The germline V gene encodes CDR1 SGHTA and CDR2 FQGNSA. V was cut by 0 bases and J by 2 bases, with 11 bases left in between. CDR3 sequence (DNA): TGTGCCAGCAGCTTAGCCCTGGGGGGAACCTACGAGCAGTACTTC. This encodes CASSLALGGTYEQYF. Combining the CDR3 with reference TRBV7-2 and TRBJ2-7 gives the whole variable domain GAGVSQSPSNKVTEKGKDVELRCDPISGHTALYWYRQSLGQGLEFLIYFQGNSAPDKSGLPSDRFSAERTGGSVSTLTIQRTQQEDSAVYLCASSLALGGTYEQYFGPGTRLTVT.

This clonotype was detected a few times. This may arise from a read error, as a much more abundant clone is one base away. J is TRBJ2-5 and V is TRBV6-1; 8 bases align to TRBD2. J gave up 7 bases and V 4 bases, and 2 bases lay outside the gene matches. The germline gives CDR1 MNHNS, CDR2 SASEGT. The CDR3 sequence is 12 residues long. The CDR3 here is CASSAAGGTQYF. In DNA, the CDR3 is TGTGCCAGCAGTGCCGCGGGGGGGACCCAGTACTTC.

CDR3 sequence reads: CASSSTNPPETQYF. The DNA for the CDR3 is TGTGCCAGCAGTTCGACAAACCCCCCAGAGACCCAGTACTTC. The V gene is TRBV27, the J gene TRBJ2-5; D unresolved. CDR1 is MNHEY and CDR2 is SMNVEV in the germline V gene (reference sequence). The CDR3 spans 14 residues. Trimming removed 4 bases from V and 4 bases from J, with 13 bases in between.

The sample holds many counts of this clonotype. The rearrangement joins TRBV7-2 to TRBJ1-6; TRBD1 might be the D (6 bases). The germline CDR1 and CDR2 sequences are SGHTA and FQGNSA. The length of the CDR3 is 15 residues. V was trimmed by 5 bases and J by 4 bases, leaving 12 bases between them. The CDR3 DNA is TGTGCCAGCAGCCCAGACGGACAGTATAATTCACCCCTCCACTTT. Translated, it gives CASSPDGQYNSPLHF.

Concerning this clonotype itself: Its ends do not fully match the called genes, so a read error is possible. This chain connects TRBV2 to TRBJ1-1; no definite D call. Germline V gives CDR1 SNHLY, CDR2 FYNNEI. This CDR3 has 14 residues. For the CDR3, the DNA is TGTGCCAGCACTGAACGGGGAGTAGGCACTGAAGCTTTCTTT. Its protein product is CASTERGVGTEAFF.

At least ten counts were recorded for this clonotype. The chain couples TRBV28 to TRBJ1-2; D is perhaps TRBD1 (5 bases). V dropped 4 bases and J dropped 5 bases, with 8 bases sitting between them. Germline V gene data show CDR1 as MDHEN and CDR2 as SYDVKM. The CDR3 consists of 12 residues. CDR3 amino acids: CASSSGTYGYTF. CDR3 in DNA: TGTGCCAGCAGTTCCGGGACGTATGGCTACACCTTC.

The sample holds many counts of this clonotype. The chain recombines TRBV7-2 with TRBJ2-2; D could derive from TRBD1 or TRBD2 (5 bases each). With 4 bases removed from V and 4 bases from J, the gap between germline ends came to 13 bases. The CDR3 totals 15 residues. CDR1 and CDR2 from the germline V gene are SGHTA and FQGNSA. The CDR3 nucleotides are TGTGCCAGCAGCTGGGCTACTGGGGGCACCGGGGAGCTGTTTTTT. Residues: CASSWATGGTGELFF.

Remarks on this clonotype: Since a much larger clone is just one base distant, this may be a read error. The CDR3 reads CSARDDGGWGGEKPFF. CDR3 nucleotide sequence: TGCAGTGCTAGAGATGATGGAGGGTGGGGTGGAGAAAAACCGTTTTTT. This sequence joins TRBV20-1 and TRBJ1-4; D ambiguous. The length of the CDR3 is 16 residues. The germline V gene encodes CDR1 DFQATT and CDR2 SNEGSKA (reference sequence).

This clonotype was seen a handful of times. This chain's CDR3 is CASSPPSSTDTQYF. In nucleotides, the CDR3 is TGTGCCAGCTCACCACCGTCAAGCACAGATACGCAGTATTTT. The genes are TRBV25-1 and TRBJ2-3; D is uncertain. Germline V gene lookup returns CDR1 MGHDK and CDR2 SYGVNS. Between the trimmed V and J ends, which lost 8 bases and 0 bases, there was a span of 12 bases. The CDR3 sequence is 14 residues long.